Below, 13 T cell receptor beta chains from the same sample are listed, as sequenced in a study of vaccination and CD4 T cells after COVID-19. A single record per CDR3 protein comes from TCRdb applying MiXCR to the PCR reads. Of approximately 14,000 distinct CDR3 sequences listed, roughly 65% are singletons. Specimen: CD4+ T cells from blood, collected after SARS-CoV-2 vaccination. Receptors originate from a human donor who had recovered from COVID-19.

The V and J genes are TRBV7-8 and TRBJ2-7; 7 nucleotides match TRBD2. CDR3 length: 14 residues. Looked up from germline, CDR1 is SGHVS and CDR2 is FQNEAQ. The V segment lost 1 base and the J segment 3 bases; nucleotides outside the gene matches: 3. CDR3 amino acids: CASSLERGGYEQYF. As DNA, the CDR3 is TGTGCCAGCAGCTTAGAGCGGGGTGGCTACGAGCAGTACTTC.

This clonotype has more than one count but fewer than ten. The chain is built from TRBV20-1 and TRBJ1-5, with D maybe TRBD1 (5 bases). Trimming stripped 0 bases from V and 2 bases from J, with 14 bases between. Per the germline V gene, CDR1 is DFQATT and CDR2 is SNEGSKA (reference sequence). The CDR3 has 16 residues. The CDR3 sequence: CSARDLRGMGNQPQHF. The DNA for the CDR3 is TGCAGTGCTAGAGATCTCCGGGGGATGGGCAATCAGCCCCAGCATTTT.

The V and J genes are TRBV24-1 and TRBJ1-2; possible D gene TRBD1, 5 bases. V was cut by 4 bases and J by 3 bases, with 11 bases left in between. The CDR3 is 14 amino acids. Looked up from germline, CDR1 is KGHDR and CDR2 is SFDVKD. CDR3 sequence reads: CATSEAGGYYGYTF. DNA for the CDR3: TGTGCCACCAGTGAAGCTGGGGGGTACTATGGCTACACCTTC.

This sequence joins TRBV12-3 or TRBV12-4 and TRBJ1-5; D is unclear. Between the trimmed V and J ends, which lost 5 bases and 1 base, there was a span of 9 bases. The CDR3 contains 14 residues. The CDR3 sequence: CASSPEGSNQPQHF. The CDR3 DNA is TGTGCCAGCAGTCCCGAGGGCAGCAATCAGCCCCAGCATTTT.

V usage is TRBV20-1 and J usage is TRBJ2-7; D remains unclear. The germline V gene encodes CDR1 DFQATT and CDR2 SNEGSKA (reference sequence). The CDR3 consists of 14 residues. V was trimmed by 2 bases and J by 3 bases, leaving 14 bases between them. The CDR3 coding sequence is TGCAGTGCTAGAAAGTCAGGAGTCGTCTACGAGCAGTACTTC. Amino acid sequence: CSARKSGVVYEQYF.

The genes are TRBV20-1 and TRBJ2-3; D is undetermined. Germline V CDR1 and CDR2: DFQATT, SNEGSKA (reference sequence). CDR3 length equals 13 residues. V was pared by 0 bases and J by 5 bases, with 9 bases between. In DNA, the CDR3 is TGCAGTGCTAGAGATCGTGGCAAAGATACGCAGTATTTT. The encoded protein is CSARDRGKDTQYF.

This clonotype was seen only a few times. The chain links TRBV20-1 to TRBJ2-7; D is perhaps TRBD2 (5 bases). This CDR3 comprises 13 residues. Germline V lookup: CDR1 DFQATT, CDR2 SNEGSKA (reference sequence). The germline V and J ends were trimmed by 8 bases and 3 bases, with 17 bases remaining between them. The CDR3 is CSTSPGTYYEQYF. Here the CDR3 DNA reads TGCAGTACGAGCCCGGGAACATACTACGAGCAGTACTTC.

The chain combines TRBV6-5 with TRBJ2-3, with 8 bases matching TRBD1. With V trimmed by 2 bases and J by 0 bases, 1 base remained unmatched. CDR3 length: 15 amino acids. Germline lookup yields CDR1 MNHEY and CDR2 SVGAGI. CDR3 protein: CASSYRTGSTDTQYF. The CDR3 DNA is TGTGCCAGCAGTTACCGGACAGGGAGCACAGATACGCAGTATTTT.

The V gene is TRBV12-3 or TRBV12-4, the J gene TRBJ2-2; D is ambiguous. The CDR3 is made up of 16 amino acids. V was shortened by 2 bases and J by 0 bases, with 10 bases between the two germline ends. The CDR3, as DNA: TGTGCCAGCAGTTTATTTTCAGCGTCGAACACCGGGGAGCTGTTTTTT. This translates into CASSLFSASNTGELFF.

The chain joins TRBV6-5 to TRBJ2-7, with D hard to call. The V end was cut by 0 bases, the J end by 3 bases, with 12 bases between. The CDR3 consists of 15 residues. The germline CDR1 and CDR2 sequences are MNHEY and SVGAGI. CDR3 DNA sequence: TGTGCCAGCAGTTACTCTGGCGGCGAAAACTACGAGCAGTACTTC. Translated, it gives CASSYSGGENYEQYF.

The chain uses TRBV2 and TRBJ2-1, with D uncertain. CDR1 and CDR2 from the germline V gene are SNHLY and FYNNEI. There are 12 residues in the CDR3. Trimming took 5 bases from V and 12 from J, leaving 14 bases between them. This CDR3 is CASSLGPRGQFF. The CDR3 nucleotides are TGTGCCAGCAGTCTGGGTCCCCGCGGGCAGTTCTTC.

V gene TRBV7-3 combines with J gene TRBJ2-3, with 10 bases matching TRBD1. From germline, CDR1 is SGHTA and CDR2 FQGTGA. J gave up 2 bases and V 5 bases, and 7 bases lay outside the gene matches. The CDR3 loop spans 16 amino acids. CDR3 sequence (DNA): TGTGCCAGCAGCCCAGGGGACAGGGGCGACACAGATACGCAGTATTTT. Translating it yields CASSPGDRGDTDTQYF.

This clonotype was recorded a few times. Here the CDR3 DNA reads TGTGCCAGCATTCCCCCAGGGAGGGGCGGAAGCAATCAGCCCCAGCATTTT. Protein sequence: CASIPPGRGGSNQPQHF. The J gene is TRBJ1-5, the V gene TRBV6-1; D is perhaps TRBD1 (5 bases). This CDR3 spans 17 amino acids. Deletions cut 7 bases from V and 1 base from J, with 20 bases between. Germline assignment: CDR1 MNHNS and CDR2 SASEGT.